These 17 T cell receptor beta chains share one sample of origin, sequenced in a study of CD8 T cells in ankylosing spondylitis. One entry per CDR3 protein, called by TCRdb with MiXCR from the 5' RACE reads. The sample has under 300,000 distinct CDR3 sequences, about 10% seen once. The sequenced sample consisted of blood, either unsorted or a sorted T cell fraction (not recorded which). These receptors were collected from a male donor with ankylosing spondylitis or in good health (not recorded which).

This clonotype has more than one count but fewer than ten. Since a much larger clone is just one base distant, this may be a read error. V gene TRBV3-1 combines with J gene TRBJ2-7; no firm D call. Trimming cost V 4 bases and J 3 bases, with 7 bases left between them. There are 12 residues in the CDR3. Germline CDR1 reads LGHDT; CDR2 reads YNNKEL (reference sequence). In DNA form, the CDR3 reads TGTGCCAGCAGCCGGCACAGCTACGAGCAGTACTTC. Protein product: CASSRHSYEQYF.

The sample holds many counts of this clonotype. The chain joins TRBV7-8 to TRBJ2-7; 10 bases are a match to TRBD1. V was pared by 1 base and J by 3 bases, with 3 bases of the junction left unmatched. This CDR3 has 15 residues. Germline V gene lookup returns CDR1 SGHVS and CDR2 FQNEAQ. The CDR3 sequence is CASSLVGTGDYEQYF. The CDR3 DNA follows: TGTGCCAGCAGCTTAGTTGGGACAGGGGACTACGAGCAGTACTTC. Complete variable domain (other parts from reference TRBV7-8 and TRBJ2-7): GAGVSQSPRYKVAKRGQDVALRCDPISGHVSLFWYQQALGQGPEFLTYFQNEAQLDKSGLPSDRFFAERPEGSVSTLKIQRTQQEDSAVYLCASSLVGTGDYEQYFGPGTRLTVT.

This clonotype was seen at least ten times. V and J are TRBV11-2 and TRBJ1-4; no clear D. The CDR3 extends over 13 amino acids. Deletions cut 1 base from V and 5 bases from J, with 5 bases between. Germline CDR1 is SGHAT and CDR2 is FQNNGV. CDR3 DNA sequence: TGTGCCAGCAGCTTAGGCGGCAATGAAAAACTGTTTTTT. Protein: CASSLGGNEKLFF.

This clonotype was counted at least ten times. The V call is TRBV5-1, the J call TRBJ1-1; the D gene is possibly TRBD1 (6 bases). Germline CDR1 is SGHRS and CDR2 is YFSETQ. V lost 3 bases and J lost 8, with 17 bases in between. The CDR3 is 14 amino acids. The CDR3 nucleotides read TGCGCCAGCAGCTCAATACTCGGACAGACAGAAGCTTTCTTT. Translating it yields CASSSILGQTEAFF. The whole variable domain, filled in from reference TRBV5-1 and TRBJ1-1, reads KAGVTQTPRYLIKTRGQQVTLSCSPISGHRSVSWYQQTPGQGLQFLFEYFSETQRNKGNFPGRFSGRQFSNSRSEMNVSTLELGDSALYLCASSSILGQTEAFFGQGTRLTVV.

This clonotype appeared many times. CDR3 protein: CASSYRTIGTEAFF. Here the CDR3 DNA reads TGCGCCAGCAGCTATCGGACGATTGGCACTGAAGCTTTCTTT. The chain couples TRBV5-1 to TRBJ1-1, with D uncertain. Per germline, CDR1 SGHRS and CDR2 YFSETQ. This CDR3 has 14 residues. V was shortened by 3 bases and J by 4 bases, with 13 bases between the two germline ends.

This clonotype was recorded a few times. The chain couples TRBV20-1 to TRBJ2-5, with D perhaps given as TRBD1 or TRBD2 (6 bases each). Germline CDR1 reads DFQATT; CDR2 reads SNEGSKA (reference sequence). V gave up 5 bases and J gave up 2 bases, with 15 bases separating them. CDR3 size: 14 residues. CDR3 nucleotides: TGCAGTGCTGGGGGGCCAGGACTACAAGAGACCCAGTACTTC. This encodes CSAGGPGLQETQYF.

This clonotype was detected many times. The V and J genes are TRBV10-3 and TRBJ2-3; D might be TRBD1 (6 bases). The CDR3 contains 15 residues. The germline V and J ends were trimmed by 4 bases and 2 bases, with 13 bases remaining between them. The V gene's germline CDR1 is ENHRY and CDR2 SYGVKD. The CDR3 is CAISGGGHSTDTQYF. The CDR3 DNA follows: TGTGCCATCAGTGGTGGGGGCCATTCCACAGATACGCAGTATTTT.

This clonotype has just a few counts. The gene calls are TRBV3-1 and TRBJ2-5, with D perhaps TRBD1 or TRBD2 (5 bases each). The CDR3 consists of 16 residues. Deletions cut 4 bases from V and 2 bases from J, with 17 bases between. CDR1 is LGHDT and CDR2 is YNNKEL in the germline V gene (reference sequence). CDR3 bases: TGTGCCAGCAGCCGAAGGGGAAGCGGCCCTCAAGAGACCCAGTACTTC. As protein: CASSRRGSGPQETQYF.

There are a few counts of this clonotype. V gene TRBV5-6 combines with J gene TRBJ2-3; D not certain. CDR1 and CDR2 (germline): SGHDT, YYEEEE. CDR3 length: 13 residues. Trimming stripped 1 base from V and 5 bases from J, with 8 bases between. The CDR3 protein is CASSLMIGDTQYF. In nucleotides, the CDR3 is TGTGCCAGCAGCTTGATGATCGGAGATACGCAGTATTTT.

The chain links TRBV20-1 to TRBJ2-5; a weak D match, TRBD2 (5 bases). Germline values: CDR1 DFQATT, CDR2 SNEGSKA (reference sequence). The CDR3 sequence is 15 residues long. The CDR3 nucleotides are TGCTGTGGGAGCCAGGCTCCGGGGTGGCATGAGACCCAGTACTTC. The encoded protein is CCGSQAPGWHETQYF.

The chain is built from TRBV11-2 and TRBJ2-3; D remains ambiguous. V was trimmed by 2 bases and J by 2 bases, leaving 5 bases between them. This CDR3 contains 13 residues. The germline CDR1 and CDR2 sequences are SGHAT and FQNNGV. For the CDR3, the DNA is TGTGCCAGCAGCTTATTGGTCACAGATACGCAGTATTTT. This codes for CASSLLVTDTQYF.

This clonotype was seen a handful of times. J is TRBJ2-3 and V is TRBV5-6; D is possibly TRBD2 (6 bases). Trimming left V 3 bases short and J 0 bases short, with 11 bases between. CDR3 length: 15 residues. Per the germline V gene, CDR1 is SGHDT and CDR2 is YYEEEE. Here the CDR3 reads CASSSAGSSTDTQYF. CDR3 nucleotides: TGTGCCAGCAGCTCCGCGGGGTCTAGCACAGATACGCAGTATTTT.

This clonotype appeared a few times. This chain connects TRBV20-1 to TRBJ2-5; the D call may be TRBD1 or TRBD2 (5 bases each). This CDR3 comprises 12 residues. With 4 bases removed from V and 4 bases from J, the gap between germline ends came to 10 bases. Germline CDR1 and CDR2: DFQATT and SNEGSKA (reference sequence). Written as DNA, the CDR3 is TGCAGTGCTACCGGGGCTCGAGAGACCCAGTACTTC. Amino acid sequence: CSATGARETQYF.

The table lists this clonotype with many counts. The chain links TRBV28 to TRBJ1-2; D remains unclear. Trimming cost V 8 bases and J 2 bases, with 12 bases left between them. This CDR3 region has 13 residues. Germline V gene data show CDR1 as MDHEN and CDR2 as SYDVKM. The CDR3: CASALGGNYGYTF. CDR3 nucleotide sequence: TGTGCCAGCGCCTTAGGAGGAAACTATGGCTACACCTTC.

This clonotype was counted between two and nine times. One end of the junction does not line up with germline, which may come from a read error. This sequence joins TRBV12-3 or TRBV12-4 and TRBJ2-7; 9 nucleotides match TRBD1. The CDR3 consists of 12 residues. Written as DNA, the CDR3 is TGTGCCAGCAGTATCCACAGGGGGCTACTGGACTTC. Amino acids: CASSIHRGLLDF.

This clonotype was picked up many times. The J gene is TRBJ2-1, the V gene TRBV12-3 or TRBV12-4, with 8 bases aligning to TRBD2. V was clipped by 3 bases and J by 5 bases; unmatched bases: 0. The length of the CDR3 is 13 residues. The CDR3 region is CASSFGGDNEQFF. Here the CDR3 DNA reads TGTGCCAGCAGTTTCGGGGGGGACAATGAGCAGTTCTTC.

The sample holds many counts of this clonotype. The chain joins TRBV27 to TRBJ2-3, with D possibly matching TRBD1 (6 bases). CDR3 length equals 17 residues. Trimming took 4 bases from V and 3 from J, leaving 20 bases between them. In germline, CDR1 is MNHEY, CDR2 SMNVEV (reference sequence). CDR3 coding DNA: TGTGCCAGCAGTTCACGGACAGACGAGAGACTGACAGATACGCAGTATTTT. Translated, it gives CASSSRTDERLTDTQYF.